These T cell receptor beta chains were read from a single sample in a study of blood T cell repertoires in COVID-19. Only in-frame clones appear in the TCRdb table, and some are missing; sequencing was by immunoSEQ multiplex PCR. This sample carries 35,000 to 40,000 clones, roughly 80% of them seen once, and the ten largest clones take nearly 25%. Sequenced material: peripheral blood. These receptors originate from a human donor with acute or convalescent COVID-19. The donor label of this sample is uncertain. CDR3s include the opening cysteine and the closing phenylalanine or tryptophan. The D gene is left open where the match is weak. Only part of the rows carry a size: once, few, many, or a class if the clone is expanded.

length	V	D	size	J	DNA	CDR3
17	TRBV7-2	TRBD2	once	TRBJ2-7	TGTGCCAGCAGCTTACACTCCGGGACTAGCGGGGGCTACGAGCAGTACTTC	CASSLHSGTSGGYEQYF
13	TRBV19	TRBD1	NA	TRBJ2-5	TGTGCCAGTAGTGCCGACAGGGGGGAGACCCAGTACTTC	CASSADRGETQYF
14	TRBV7-6	NA	NA	TRBJ2-1	TGTGCCAGCAGCTTGACAGACCCCTACAATGAGCAGTTCTTC	CASSLTDPYNEQFF
15	TRBV28	TRBD2	NA	TRBJ2-3	TGTGCCAGCAGTGCTAGCGGGGAAAGCACAGATACGCAGTATTTT	CASSASGESTDTQYF
15	TRBV5-1	NA	NA	TRBJ2-5	TGCGCCAGCAGCTTGGGTGGGGGGACGGAGGAGACCCAGTACTTC	CASSLGGGTEETQYF
15	TRBV10-3	NA	NA	TRBJ1-3	TGTGCCAGCAGACAGGACCTTAACTCTGGAAACACCATATATTTT	CASRQDLNSGNTIYF
11	TRBV29-1	NA	NA	TRBJ2-7	TGCAGCGTTGGGCTCTCCTACGAGCAGTACTTC	CSVGLSYEQYF
14	TRBV11-1	NA	once	TRBJ2-1	TGTGCCAGCAGCTTATTTCGTCTCCTCAATGAGCAGTTCTTC	CASSLFRLLNEQFF
12	TRBV5-1	NA	NA	TRBJ1-1	TGCGCCAGCAGCTTGGGACAAGGCCAAGCTTTCTTT	CASSLGQGQAFF
13	TRBV14	NA	NA	TRBJ1-1	TGTGCCAGCAGCCTGTTATCGAACACTGAAGCTTTCTTT	CASSLLSNTEAFF
15	TRBV19	TRBD1	NA	TRBJ1-2	TGTGCCAGTAGTACCGGGACAGGGCTCTGGGGTGGCTACACCTTC	CASSTGTGLWGGYTF
17	TRBV28	TRBD1	NA	TRBJ1-4	TGTGCCAGCAGTTTATTGGGGACAGGGGACGTCTTGGGAAAACTGTTTTTT	CASSLLGTGDVLGKLFF
12	TRBV2	NA	NA	TRBJ2-7	TGTGCCAGCAGTAGGCAGGGTTACGAGCAGTACTTC	CASSRQGYEQYF